This T cell receptor (beta chain) was sequenced in a study of T cell repertoires in cytomegalovirus infection. TCRdb re-derived calls from the reads in MiXCR, one entry per CDR3 protein. The repertoire holds 700,000 to 900,000 distinct CDR3 sequences, about 29% seen once, with approximately 14% in the top ten. CDR3 length: 14 residues. CDR1 is SEHNR, CDR2 FQNEAQ, per germline (reference sequence). Losses at the gene ends were 1 base for V and 4 bases for J; bases not matched to a gene: 4. Remarks on this clonotype: Its antigen is as yet unknown.

The source was cultured CD8+ T cells from PBMCs, collected from culture after CMV antigen stimulation. The receptor's source is a human donor in good health (CMV status not recorded). Some clones in this sample may be carry-over from other donors' samples. The chain carries TRBV7-9 and TRBJ2-7, with TRBD1 matching 7 bases. CDR3 nucleotides: TGTGCCAGCAGCTTAGAAGCGACAGGGTACGAGCAGTACTTC. Protein sequence: CASSLEATGYEQYF.